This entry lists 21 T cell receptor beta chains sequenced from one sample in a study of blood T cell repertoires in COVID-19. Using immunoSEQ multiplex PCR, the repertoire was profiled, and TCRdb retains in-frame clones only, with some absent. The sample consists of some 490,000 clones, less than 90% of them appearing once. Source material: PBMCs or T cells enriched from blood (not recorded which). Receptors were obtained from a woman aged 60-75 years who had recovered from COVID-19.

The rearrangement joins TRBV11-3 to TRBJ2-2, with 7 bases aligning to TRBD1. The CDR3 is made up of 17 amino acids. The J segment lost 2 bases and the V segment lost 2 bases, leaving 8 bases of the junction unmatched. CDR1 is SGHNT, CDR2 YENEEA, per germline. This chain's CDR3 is CASSLRGQLLNTGELFF. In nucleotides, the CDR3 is TGTGCCAGCAGCTTAAGGGGACAGCTACTAAACACCGGGGAGCTGTTTTTT.

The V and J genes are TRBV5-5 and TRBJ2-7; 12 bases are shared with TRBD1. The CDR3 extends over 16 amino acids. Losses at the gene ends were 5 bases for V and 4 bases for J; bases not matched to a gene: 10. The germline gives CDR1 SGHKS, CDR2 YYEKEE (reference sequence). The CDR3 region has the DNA TGTGCCAGCAGACATTTTGAGGGACAGGGGGCTTACGAGCAGTACTTC. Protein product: CASRHFEGQGAYEQYF.

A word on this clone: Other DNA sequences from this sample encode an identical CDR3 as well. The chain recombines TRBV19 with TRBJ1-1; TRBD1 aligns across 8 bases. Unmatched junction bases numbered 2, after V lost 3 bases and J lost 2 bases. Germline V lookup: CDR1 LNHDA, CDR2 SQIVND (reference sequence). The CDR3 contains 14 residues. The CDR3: CASSIGQGNTEAFF. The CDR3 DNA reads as TGTGCCAGTAGTATCGGACAGGGCAACACTGAAGCTTTCTTT.

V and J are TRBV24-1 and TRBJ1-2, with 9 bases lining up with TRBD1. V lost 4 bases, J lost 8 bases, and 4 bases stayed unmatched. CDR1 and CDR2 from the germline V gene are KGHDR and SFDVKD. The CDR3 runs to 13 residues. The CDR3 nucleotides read TGTGCCACCAGTGAAGCGGGACAGGGAGGCTACACCTTC. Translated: CATSEAGQGGYTF.

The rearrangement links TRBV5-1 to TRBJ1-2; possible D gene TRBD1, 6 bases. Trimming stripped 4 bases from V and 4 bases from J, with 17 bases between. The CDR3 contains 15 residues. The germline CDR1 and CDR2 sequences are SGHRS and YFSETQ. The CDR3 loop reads CASSHGQNSAYGYTF. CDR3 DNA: TGCGCCAGCAGCCACGGACAGAACTCTGCCTATGGCTACACCTTC. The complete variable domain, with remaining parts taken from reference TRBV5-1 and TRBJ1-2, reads KAGVTQTPRYLIKTRGQQVTLSCSPISGHRSVSWYQQTPGQGLQFLFEYFSETQRNKGNFPGRFSGRQFSNSRSEMNVSTLELGDSALYLCASSHGQNSAYGYTFGSGTRLTVV.

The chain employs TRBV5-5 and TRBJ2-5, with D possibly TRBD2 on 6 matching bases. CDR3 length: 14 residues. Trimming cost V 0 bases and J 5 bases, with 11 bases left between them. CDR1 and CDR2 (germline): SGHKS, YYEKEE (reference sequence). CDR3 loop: CASSLVPGVETQYF. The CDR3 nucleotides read TGTGCCAGCAGCTTGGTGCCGGGGGTGGAGACCCAGTACTTC.

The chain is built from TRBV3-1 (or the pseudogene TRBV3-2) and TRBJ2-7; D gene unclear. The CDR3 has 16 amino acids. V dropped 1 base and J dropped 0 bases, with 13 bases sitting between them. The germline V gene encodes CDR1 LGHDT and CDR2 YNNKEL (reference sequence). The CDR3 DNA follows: TGTGCCAGCAGCCAAGGAGTCGGTTGGGCCTCCTACGAGCAGTACTTC. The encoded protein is CASSQGVGWASYEQYF.

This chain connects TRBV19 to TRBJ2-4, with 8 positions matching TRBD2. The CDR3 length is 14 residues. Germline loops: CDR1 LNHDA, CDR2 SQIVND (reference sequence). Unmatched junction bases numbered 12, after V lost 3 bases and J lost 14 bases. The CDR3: CASSIGLAGAHKYF. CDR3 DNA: TGTGCCAGTAGTATTGGGCTAGCGGGTGCCCATAAGTACTTC.

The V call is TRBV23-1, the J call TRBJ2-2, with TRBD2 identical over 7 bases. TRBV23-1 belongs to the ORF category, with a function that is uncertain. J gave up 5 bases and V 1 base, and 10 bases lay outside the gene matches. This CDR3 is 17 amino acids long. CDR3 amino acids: CASSQFTRGGRTGELFF. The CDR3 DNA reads TGCGCCAGCAGTCAATTCACGCGCGGGGGAAGGACCGGGGAGCTGTTTTTT.

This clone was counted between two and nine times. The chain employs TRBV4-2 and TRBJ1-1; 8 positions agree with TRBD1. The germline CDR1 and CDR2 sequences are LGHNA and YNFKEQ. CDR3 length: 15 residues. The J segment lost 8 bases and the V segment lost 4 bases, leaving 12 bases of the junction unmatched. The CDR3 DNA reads TGTGCCAGCAGCCCTAGTACGACAGGGGCCGGGGAAGCTTTCTTT. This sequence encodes CASSPSTTGAGEAFF.

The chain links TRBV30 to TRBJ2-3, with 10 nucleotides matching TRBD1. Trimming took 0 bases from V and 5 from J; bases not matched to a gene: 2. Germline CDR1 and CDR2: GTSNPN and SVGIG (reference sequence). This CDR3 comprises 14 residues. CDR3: CAWSVGTGVDTQYF. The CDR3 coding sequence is TGTGCCTGGAGTGTAGGGACAGGGGTAGATACGCAGTATTTT.

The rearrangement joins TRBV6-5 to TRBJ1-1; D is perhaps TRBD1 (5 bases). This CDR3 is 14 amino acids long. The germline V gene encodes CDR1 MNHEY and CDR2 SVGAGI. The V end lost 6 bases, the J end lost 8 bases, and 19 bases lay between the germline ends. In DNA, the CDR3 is TGTGCCAGCAGAGACAGTCCAGGGTTGCCCGAAGCTTTCTTT. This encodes CASRDSPGLPEAFF.

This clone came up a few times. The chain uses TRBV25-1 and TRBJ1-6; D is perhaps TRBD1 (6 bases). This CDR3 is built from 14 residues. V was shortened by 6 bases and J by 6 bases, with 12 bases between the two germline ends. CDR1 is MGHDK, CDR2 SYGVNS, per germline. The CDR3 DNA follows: TGTGCCAGCAGCCCAGGGGCAGGTAATTCACCCCTCCACTTT. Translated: CASSPGAGNSPLHF.

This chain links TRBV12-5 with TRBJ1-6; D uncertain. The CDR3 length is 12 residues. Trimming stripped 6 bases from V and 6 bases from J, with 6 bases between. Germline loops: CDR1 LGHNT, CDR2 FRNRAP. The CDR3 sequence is CASGTSNSPLHF. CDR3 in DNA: TGTGCTAGTGGAACATCTAATTCACCCCTCCACTTT.

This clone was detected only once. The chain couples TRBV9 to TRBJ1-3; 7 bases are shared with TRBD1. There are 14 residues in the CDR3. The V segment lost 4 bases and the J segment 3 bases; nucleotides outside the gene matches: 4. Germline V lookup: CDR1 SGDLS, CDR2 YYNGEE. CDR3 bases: TGTGCCAGCAGCTTCCGGGACAGTGGAAACACCATATATTTT. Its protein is CASSFRDSGNTIYF.

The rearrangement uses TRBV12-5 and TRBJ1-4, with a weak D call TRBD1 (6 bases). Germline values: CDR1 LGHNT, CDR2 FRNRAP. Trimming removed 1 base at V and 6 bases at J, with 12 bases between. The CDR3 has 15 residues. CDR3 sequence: CASGLGTAGDEKLFF. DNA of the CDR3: TGTGCTAGTGGTTTGGGGACAGCCGGGGATGAAAAACTGTTTTTT.

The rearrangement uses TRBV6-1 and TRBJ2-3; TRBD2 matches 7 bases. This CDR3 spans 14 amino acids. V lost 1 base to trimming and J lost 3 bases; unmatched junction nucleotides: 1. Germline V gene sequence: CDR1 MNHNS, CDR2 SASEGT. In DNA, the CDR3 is TGTGCCAGCAGTGAAGGGCGGGGGACAGATACGCAGTATTTT. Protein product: CASSEGRGTDTQYF.

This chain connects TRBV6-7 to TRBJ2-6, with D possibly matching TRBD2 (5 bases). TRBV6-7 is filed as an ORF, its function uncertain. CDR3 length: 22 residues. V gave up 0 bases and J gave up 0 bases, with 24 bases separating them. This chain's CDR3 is CASSYSSNLEGSCFSGANVLTF. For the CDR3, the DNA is TGTGCCAGCAGTTACTCGTCAAATTTAGAGGGCAGCTGTTTCTCTGGGGCCAACGTCCTGACTTTC.

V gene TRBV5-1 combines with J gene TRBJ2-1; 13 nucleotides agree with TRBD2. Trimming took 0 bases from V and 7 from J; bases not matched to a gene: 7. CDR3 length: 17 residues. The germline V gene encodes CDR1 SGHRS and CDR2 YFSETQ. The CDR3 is CASSLGGGLAGMNEQFF. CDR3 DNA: TGCGCCAGCAGCTTGGGCGGGGGACTAGCGGGGATGAATGAGCAGTTCTTC.

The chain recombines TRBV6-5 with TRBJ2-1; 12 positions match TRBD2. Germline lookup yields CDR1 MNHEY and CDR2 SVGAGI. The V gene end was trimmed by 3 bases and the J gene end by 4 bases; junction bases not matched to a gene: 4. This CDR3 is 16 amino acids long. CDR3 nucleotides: TGTGCCAGCAGTTATACTAGCGGGGGGCCTTACAATGAGCAGTTCTTC. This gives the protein CASSYTSGGPYNEQFF.

The CDR3: CAISGFQGDGANVLTF. The CDR3 DNA reads as TGTGCCATCAGTGGGTTTCAGGGGGACGGGGCCAACGTCCTGACTTTC. This chain uses TRBV10-3 with TRBJ2-6; 7 bases match TRBD1. J was trimmed by 4 bases and V by 4 bases; bases with no gene match: 7. Germline lookup yields CDR1 ENHRY and CDR2 SYGVKD. CDR3 length equals 16 residues.